This record concerns one T cell receptor (beta chain) sequence. Its antigen target is currently unknown. Base qualities are not provided; no much larger clone lies one nucleotide away. The immunoSEQ Assay, a bias-controlled multiplex PCR, was used to amplify TCRbeta CDR3 regions from genomic DNA. The original pipeline was this. Nucleated cell counts per sample were estimated from amplification of reference gene primers within the assay. To quantify the absolute abundance of each unique TCRbeta CDR3 rearrangement, sequence reads were collapsed and filtered. For each sample, productive Simpson clonality was calculated as the square root of Simpson's diversity index over productive rearrangements. The table was pulled from immuneACCESS by TCRdb, which kept in-frame rearrangements only. Such tables lose some clones; where checked, under half of the loss comes from unresolved V genes, and the rest has no known cause. V and J calls and clone size come straight from that table; D and trimming were deduced from the DNA. In all, the sample holds 200,000 to 250,000 clones, and 83% of those were seen once. The ten largest clones capture around 3.5% of the sample.

The germline V gene yields SNHLY for CDR1 and FYNNEI for CDR2. Inclusive of the bounding cysteine and phenylalanine, the CDR3 is 13 residues long. Of the read, only the CDR3 DNA is kept; its 39 bases are in frame from base 1. Between the V and J ends, shortened by 11 bases and 4 bases respectively, the junction contains 17 bases. This sample is part of a study of blood T cell repertoires in COVID-19 (dated by TCRdb to about 2020). Regarding the study in general: Samples from collaborators originated in the United States, Italy and Spain and spanned both the acute and convalescent phases of COVID-19. Sample metadata almost always included a de-identified subject ID, COVID-19 status, age in years and sex. The material from the prospective study consisted of cDNA or gDNA derived from T cells, B-cell-depleted T cells, or PBMCs. Subjects who had been exposed to COVID-19, were actively infected with it, or had recovered from it provided the deeply sampled blood TCRbeta repertoires that made up the dataset. The repertoires were released in a freely available public database meant as a resource for research on the immune response to SARS-CoV-2. Where available, HLA class I and class II types were obtained from metadata supplied by the sample provider rather than from assay-based typing. The samples were drawn from two sources: the first 160 participants of the ongoing ImmuneRACE study, and 1,000 to 1,500 subjects contributed by 6 global collaborators.

Participants in the prospective study were enrolled through a virtual design, were aged 18 to 89 years, and lived in approximately 24 United States geographic areas. In the prospective study, participants were assigned to cohorts based on the clinical history participants reported in a screening survey and a study questionnaire. Exposed participants were defined as having been in contact with someone with a PCR-confirmed or clinician-diagnosed COVID-19 case within 2 weeks of study entry. Each participant in the prospective study had whole blood, serum and a nasopharyngeal or oropharyngeal swab collected by mobile phlebotomists. Additional blood draws and questionnaires over an approximately 2-month period could optionally be provided by prospective study participants. Before DNA extraction, prospective study blood samples were shipped either frozen or at room temperature. Study-level results and caveats: The quantity of clinical and demographic metadata differed by source and by participant and was supplied without curation.

This sequence was found in a woman aged 35 to 49 who had been exposed to COVID-19. In this chain, TRBV2 is recombined with TRBJ1-1; D gene: possibly TRBD1, on 6 matching bases. Material: PBMCs or T cells enriched from blood (not recorded which). The CDR3 in this case is CASGPARGTEAFF. The bases read TGTGCCTCGGGACCGGCCAGGGGCACTGAAGCTTTCTTT.